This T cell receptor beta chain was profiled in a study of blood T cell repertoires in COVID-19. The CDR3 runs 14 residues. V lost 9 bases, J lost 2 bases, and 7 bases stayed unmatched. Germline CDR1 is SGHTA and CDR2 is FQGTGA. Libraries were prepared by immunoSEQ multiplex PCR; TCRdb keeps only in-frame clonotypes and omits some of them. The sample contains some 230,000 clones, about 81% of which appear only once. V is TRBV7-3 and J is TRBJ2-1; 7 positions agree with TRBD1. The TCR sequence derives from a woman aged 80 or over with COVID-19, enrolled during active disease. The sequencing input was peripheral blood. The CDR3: CASSRDRTYNEQFF. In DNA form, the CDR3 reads TGTGCCAGTTCCCGGGACAGAACCTACAATGAGCAGTTCTTC.